This T cell receptor (beta chain) was recovered during a study of T cell responses to AZD1222 COVID-19 vaccine. Study results and limitations: Epitopes outside B.1.351 and B.1.1.7 mutated regions reportedly drew nearly half of spike TCRs. Repertoire sampling occurred only after the peak T cell response.

Sequenced by immunoSEQ multiplex PCR; TCRdb stores in-frame clones only, minus some. The sample comprises fewer than 120,000 clones, around 90% of which are singletons, and roughly 15% rests with the top ten. As to this clone: Its antigen is still unknown.

The CDR3 runs 14 residues. Germline V gives CDR1 MNHEY, CDR2 SVGAGI. Between the trimmed V and J ends, which lost 8 bases and 0 bases, there was a span of 13 bases. V and J are TRBV6-5 and TRBJ1-2; D is uncertain. The clonotype was recovered from an adult who received the AZD1222 COVID-19 vaccine. The sample here was peripheral blood, taken 28 days after the second AZD1222 dose. CDR3: CASALPGANYGYTF. The DNA for the CDR3 is TGTGCCAGCGCCTTACCCGGTGCTAACTATGGCTACACCTTC.